Presented here are 5 T cell receptor beta chains from one specimen sequenced in a study of human thymus T cells. Sequencing was performed with immunoSEQ multiplex PCR; in TCRdb, only in-frame clones are kept and a portion is missing. The sample yields tens of thousands of clones, approximately 95% seen once. The material sequenced was blood. The receptors derive from a girl under three years old with a congenital heart defect but otherwise immunologically healthy.

The gene calls are TRBV5-6 and TRBJ1-5, with 7 bases matching TRBD1. J lost 6 bases, V lost 3 bases, and 9 bases had no gene match. Germline V CDR1 and CDR2: SGHDT, YYEEEE. The CDR3 has 15 amino acids. CDR3 sequence (DNA): TGTGCCAGCAGCTACAGGGGCGCGATTGGTCAGCCCCAGCATTTT. Encoded protein: CASSYRGAIGQPQHF. Full variable domain (outside the CDR3, taken from reference TRBV5-6 and TRBJ1-5): DAGVTQSPTHLIKTRGQQVTLRCSPKSGHDTVSWYQQALGQGPQFIFQYYEEEERQRGNFPDRFSGHQFPNYSSELNVNALLLGDSALYLCASSYRGAIGQPQHFGDGTRLSIL.

This chain links TRBV28 with TRBJ2-2, with a possible D match to TRBD1 (6 bases). The germline gives CDR1 MDHEN, CDR2 SYDVKM. The CDR3 has 15 amino acids. V lost 6 bases, J lost 2 bases, and 13 bases lay in between. The CDR3 loop reads CASRPGTPNTGELFF. CDR3 nucleotides: TGTGCCAGCAGGCCCGGGACACCAAACACCGGGGAGCTGTTTTTT. Full variable domain (outside the CDR3, taken from reference TRBV28 and TRBJ2-2): DVKVTQSSRYLVKRTGEKVFLECVQDMDHENMFWYRQDPGLGLRLIYFSYDVKMKEKGDIPEGYSVSREKKERFSLILESASTNQTSMYLCASRPGTPNTGELFFGEGSRLTVL.

V and J are TRBV7-2 and TRBJ2-1; unclear D gene. The CDR3 totals 14 residues. Germline CDR1 and CDR2: SGHTA and FQGNSA. Trimming stripped 10 bases from V and 6 bases from J, with 19 bases between. Written as DNA, the CDR3 is TGTGCCATCAAGGGTCCGTCGATTCCCAATGAGCAGTTCTTC. It encodes CAIKGPSIPNEQFF.

The chain has TRBV7-3 and TRBJ2-5; possibly TRBD2 for D (6 bases). The CDR3 sequence is 16 residues long. Germline V lookup: CDR1 SGHTA, CDR2 FQGTGA. Trimming pared 2 bases from V and 5 bases from J, leaving 18 bases between. Here the CDR3 DNA reads TGTGCCAGCAGCTTAGGAGGGCCTTCTAAGTGGGAGACCCAGTACTTC. Its translation is CASSLGGPSKWETQYF.

This chain uses TRBV27 with TRBJ2-5; 8 nucleotides agree with TRBD1. The CDR3 sequence is 14 residues long. J was trimmed by 5 bases and V by 3 bases; bases with no gene match: 5. Germline-derived CDR1 and CDR2 are MNHEY and SMNVEV (reference sequence). This chain's CDR3 is CASSFSGGGETQYF. In DNA form, the CDR3 reads TGTGCCAGCAGTTTCTCAGGGGGCGGGGAGACCCAGTACTTC.